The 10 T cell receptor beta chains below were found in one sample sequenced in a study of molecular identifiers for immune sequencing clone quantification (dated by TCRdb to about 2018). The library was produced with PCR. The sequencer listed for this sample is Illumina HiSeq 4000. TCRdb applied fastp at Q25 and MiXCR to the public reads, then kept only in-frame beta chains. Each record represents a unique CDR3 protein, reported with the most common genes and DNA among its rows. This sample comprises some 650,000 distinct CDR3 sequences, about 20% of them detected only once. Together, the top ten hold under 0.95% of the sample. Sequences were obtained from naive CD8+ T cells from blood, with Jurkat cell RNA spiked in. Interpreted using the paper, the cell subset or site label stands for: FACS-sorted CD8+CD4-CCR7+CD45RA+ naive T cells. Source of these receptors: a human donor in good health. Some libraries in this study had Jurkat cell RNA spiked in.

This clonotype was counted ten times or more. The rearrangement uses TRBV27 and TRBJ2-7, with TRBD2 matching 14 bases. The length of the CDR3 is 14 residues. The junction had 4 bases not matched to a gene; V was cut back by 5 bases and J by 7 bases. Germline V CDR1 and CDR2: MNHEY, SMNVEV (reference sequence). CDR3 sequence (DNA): TGTGCCAGCAGTCCAGGGACTAGCGGGGGAGAGCAGTACTTC. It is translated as CASSPGTSGGEQYF.

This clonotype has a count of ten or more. The CDR3 nucleotides are TGTGCCAGCAGCTCCCACGGGGGCGGGTTGTACGAGCAGTACTTC. This encodes CASSSHGGGLYEQYF. The chain recombines TRBV11-2 with TRBJ2-7, with D perhaps matching TRBD1 or TRBD2 (6 bases each). Germline loops: CDR1 SGHAT, CDR2 FQNNGV. Trimming removed 4 bases at V and 4 bases at J, with 17 bases between. The CDR3 spans 15 residues.

CDR3 DNA sequence: TGCGCCAGCAGCCAAGAAGCAAGAACAGGAGGGACCTACGAGCAGTACTTC. Translated, it gives CASSQEARTGGTYEQYF. This rearrangement joins TRBV4-1 to TRBJ2-7; perhaps TRBD2 as D (6 bases). V was trimmed by 0 bases and J by 2 bases, leaving 17 bases between them. The germline gives CDR1 MGHRA, CDR2 YSYEKL. This CDR3 comprises 17 residues.

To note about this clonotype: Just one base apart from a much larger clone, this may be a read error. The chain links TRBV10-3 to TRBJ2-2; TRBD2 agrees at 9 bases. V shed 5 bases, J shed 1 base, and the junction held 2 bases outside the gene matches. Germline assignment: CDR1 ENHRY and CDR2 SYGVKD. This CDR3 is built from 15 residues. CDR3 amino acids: CAISKLAGNTGELFF. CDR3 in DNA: TGTGCCATCAGTAAACTAGCGGGGAACACCGGGGAGCTGTTTTTT.

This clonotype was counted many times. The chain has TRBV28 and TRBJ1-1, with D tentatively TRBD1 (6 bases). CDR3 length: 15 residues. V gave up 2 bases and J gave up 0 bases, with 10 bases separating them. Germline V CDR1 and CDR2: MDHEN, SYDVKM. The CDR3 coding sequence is TGTGCCAGCAGTTTAGTACAGGGCTTGAACACTGAAGCTTTCTTT. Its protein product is CASSLVQGLNTEAFF.

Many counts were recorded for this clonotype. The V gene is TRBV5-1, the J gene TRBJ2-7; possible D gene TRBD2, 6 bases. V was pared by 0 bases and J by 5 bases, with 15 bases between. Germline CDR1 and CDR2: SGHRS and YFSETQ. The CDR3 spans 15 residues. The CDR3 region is CASSLESSEVHEQYF. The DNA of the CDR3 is TGCGCCAGCAGCTTGGAGTCTAGCGAGGTCCACGAGCAGTACTTC.

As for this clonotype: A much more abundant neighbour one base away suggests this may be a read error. The CDR3 is CASREDQGANYGCTF. Here the CDR3 DNA reads TGTGCCAGCCGAGAGGATCAGGGGGCGAACTATGGCTGCACCTTC. The gene calls are TRBV27 and TRBJ1-2; TRBD1 agrees at 8 bases. The CDR3 is 15 amino acids. Germline CDR1 MNHEY, CDR2 SMNVEV (reference sequence).

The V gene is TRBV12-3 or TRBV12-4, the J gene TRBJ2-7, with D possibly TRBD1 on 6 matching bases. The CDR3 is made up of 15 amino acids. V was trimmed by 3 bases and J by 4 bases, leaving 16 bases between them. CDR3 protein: CASSLVSGVLYEQYF. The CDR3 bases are TGTGCCAGCAGTTTGGTGTCAGGGGTTCTTTACGAGCAGTACTTC.

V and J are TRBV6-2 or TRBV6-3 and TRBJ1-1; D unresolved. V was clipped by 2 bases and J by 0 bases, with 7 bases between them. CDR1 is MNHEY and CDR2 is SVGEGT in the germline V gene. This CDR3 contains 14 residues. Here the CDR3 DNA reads TGTGCCAGCAGTTACCCGGGTATGAACACTGAAGCTTTCTTT. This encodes CASSYPGMNTEAFF.

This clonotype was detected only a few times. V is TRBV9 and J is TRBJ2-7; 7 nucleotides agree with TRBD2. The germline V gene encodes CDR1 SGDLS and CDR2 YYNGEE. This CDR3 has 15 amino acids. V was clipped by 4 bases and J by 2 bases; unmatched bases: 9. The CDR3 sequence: CASSRGAGDPYEQYF. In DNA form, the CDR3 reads TGTGCCAGCAGCCGAGGGGCGGGAGACCCCTACGAGCAGTACTTC.